Given below is one TCR beta chain in context. Each cDNA molecule carried a unique molecular identifier. TCRdb independently ran MiXCR on the 5' RACE reads; one entry per CDR3 protein. Of about 68,000 distinct CDR3 sequences in the sample, under 13% were seen once. The CDR3 covers 17 residues. CDR1 is SGHRS, CDR2 YFSETQ, per germline. With 0 bases removed from V and 0 bases from J, the gap between germline ends came to 13 bases. The entry originates in a study of early T cells in non-severe SARS-CoV-2 infection. Source material: whole blood. The gene calls are TRBV5-1 and TRBJ2-1, with D hard to call. The receptor was derived from an adult who was a healthcare worker with PCR-confirmed SARS-CoV-2 infection or an uninfected control (not recorded which). CDR3: CASSLASSPSSYNEQFF. CDR3 coding DNA: TGCGCCAGCAGCTTGGCCTCGAGCCCTAGCTCCTACAATGAGCAGTTCTTC. The variable domain in full, with the rest retrieved from reference TRBV5-1 and TRBJ2-1, is KAGVTQTPRYLIKTRGQQVTLSCSPISGHRSVSWYQQTPGQGLQFLFEYFSETQRNKGNFPGRFSGRQFSNSRSEMNVSTLELGDSALYLCASSLASSPSSYNEQFFGPGTRLTVL.